The present T cell receptor (beta chain) was sequenced within a study of T-cell reconstitution after alpha-beta-depleted transplantation in children. Researchers prepared the TCRbeta library using unique molecular identifiers, the study reports. TCRdb reanalysed the PCR reads using MiXCR and keeps one entry per CDR3 protein. The sample has approximately 640,000 distinct CDR3 sequences, roughly 15% seen once. The CDR3 has 13 amino acids. V lost 7 bases and J lost 7, with 17 bases in between. Germline V gene lookup returns CDR1 SQVTM and CDR2 ANQGSEA. The V and J genes are TRBV29-1 and TRBJ2-1; no firm D call. The receptor comes from a human donor who donated a stem cell graft to a child with acute myeloid leukemia. The sample was PBMCs from the stem cell graft donor, taken from the stem cell graft. The CDR3 sequence: CSASPLMRNEQFF. The CDR3 region has the DNA TGCAGCGCCTCGCCCCTGATGAGGAATGAGCAGTTCTTC.